Following are 24 T cell receptor beta chains from one sample sequenced in a study of cytomegalovirus exposure and HLA in healthy donors. PCR employed 60 Vbeta and 13 Jbeta primers. Assay used: immunoSEQ multiplex PCR; TCRdb lists only in-frame clones, some missing. The data contain roughly 100,000 clones, more than 65% of them singletons. The source material was PBMCs. All receptors come from a human donor in good health.

The chain couples TRBV5-6 to TRBJ1-2; D perhaps matches TRBD1 (5 bases). V lost 1 base and J 4 bases, leaving 11 bases between the germline ends. CDR3 length: 14 amino acids. CDR1 SGHDT and CDR2 YYEEEE come from the germline V gene. CDR3 bases: TGTGCCAGCAGCTTGATGGGGGGACGCTATGGCTACACCTTC. Translated, it gives CASSLMGGRYGYTF.

This clone was detected a few times. The V gene is TRBV5-4, the J gene TRBJ2-7; 9 bases align to TRBD2. This CDR3 comprises 15 residues. The germline gives CDR1 SGHNT, CDR2 YYREEE (reference sequence). V lost 2 bases to trimming and J lost 2 bases; unmatched junction nucleotides: 5. The CDR3 DNA sequence: TGTGCCAGCAGCTTCGGCGGGAGGGGGGCCTACGAGCAGTACTTC. Its protein is CASSFGGRGAYEQYF.

J is TRBJ2-1 and V is TRBV5-1; TRBD2 agrees at 11 bases. This CDR3 has 16 residues. J was trimmed by 8 bases and V by 4 bases; bases with no gene match: 11. Per germline, CDR1 SGHRS and CDR2 YFSETQ. The CDR3 DNA follows: TGCGCCAGCAGCCCCCACATAGCGGGGGGGCAGGATGAGCAGTTCTTC. This sequence encodes CASSPHIAGGQDEQFF.

The CDR3 is CASSSDSYEYSNQPQHF. Written as DNA, the CDR3 is TGTGCCAGCAGTTCCGACAGCTACGAGTATAGCAATCAGCCCCAGCATTTT. The chain is built from TRBV28 and TRBJ1-5, with D possibly TRBD1 on 5 matching bases. The CDR3 contains 17 residues. Germline loops: CDR1 MDHEN, CDR2 SYDVKM. V gave up 4 bases and J gave up 0 bases, with 16 bases separating them.

This chain's CDR3 is CASSSVGWYGYTF. The CDR3 DNA sequence: TGTGCCAGCAGTTCCGTCGGGTGGTATGGCTACACCTTC. The rearrangement uses TRBV28 and TRBJ1-2; D uncertain. The CDR3 length is 13 residues. Trimming left V 4 bases short and J 5 bases short, with 11 bases between. Germline V gene sequence: CDR1 MDHEN, CDR2 SYDVKM.

The chain is built from TRBV5-1 and TRBJ2-3; no firm D call. Looked up from germline, CDR1 is SGHRS and CDR2 is YFSETQ. The CDR3 runs to 14 residues. V was shortened by 0 bases and J by 4 bases, with 9 bases between the two germline ends. The CDR3 loop reads CASSLGLSPDTQYF. The CDR3 DNA reads TGCGCCAGCAGCTTGGGGCTGTCCCCAGATACGCAGTATTTT. The variable domain in full, with the rest retrieved from reference TRBV5-1 and TRBJ2-3, is KAGVTQTPRYLIKTRGQQVTLSCSPISGHRSVSWYQQTPGQGLQFLFEYFSETQRNKGNFPGRFSGRQFSNSRSEMNVSTLELGDSALYLCASSLGLSPDTQYFGPGTRLTVL.

The chain carries TRBV2 and TRBJ2-5, with TRBD1 matching 7 bases. After removal of 8 bases from V and 4 bases from J, the junction contained 7 bases not matched to a gene. Germline assignment: CDR1 SNHLY and CDR2 FYNNEI. CDR3 length: 13 amino acids. CDR3 residues: CASHWGQLETQYF. The CDR3 nucleotides are TGTGCCAGCCACTGGGGACAGCTAGAGACCCAGTACTTC.

The V and J genes are TRBV5-6 and TRBJ2-5; D is perhaps TRBD2 (6 bases). The J call is in doubt because the DNA end fits TRBJ2-7 better. Germline V lookup: CDR1 SGHDT, CDR2 YYEEEE. The CDR3 sequence is 14 residues long. CDR3 loop: CASSRRGGNYEQYF. In nucleotides, the CDR3 is TGTGCCAGCAGCCGGCGGGGAGGCAACTACGAGCAGTACTTC.

The genes are TRBV2 and TRBJ2-1; weak D call: TRBD1 (6 bases). The CDR3 loop spans 15 amino acids. CDR1 and CDR2 (germline): SNHLY, FYNNEI. Trimming cost V 5 bases and J 8 bases, with 19 bases left between them. The CDR3 sequence: CASSRAVGAEYEQFF. The CDR3 DNA follows: TGTGCCAGCAGTCGGGCGGTGGGGGCCGAATATGAGCAGTTCTTC. Supplemented by reference TRBV2 and TRBJ2-1, the full variable domain reads EPEVTQTPSHQVTQMGQEVILRCVPISNHLYFYWYRQILGQKVEFLVSFYNNEISEKSEIFDDQFSVERPDGSNFTLKIRSTKLEDSAMYFCASSRAVGAEYEQFFGPGTRLTVL.

This clone was observed a single time. The genes are TRBV7-2 and TRBJ2-6; TRBD2 matches 8 bases. Germline V gene data show CDR1 as SGHTA and CDR2 as FQGNSA. The CDR3 sequence is 19 residues long. V trimming: 2 bases; J trimming: 0 bases; junction bases outside the gene matches: 9. The DNA of the CDR3 is TGTGCCAGCAGCTTACAACGGGGGGGAGCTGCCTCTGGGGCCAACGTCCTGACTTTC. This encodes CASSLQRGGAASGANVLTF.

The CDR3 nucleotides read TGTGCCAGCAGGCGAGACATGAACACTGAAGCTTTCTTT. It is translated as CASRRDMNTEAFF. The chain recombines TRBV2 with TRBJ1-1, with no clear D. V lost 6 bases and J 0 bases, leaving 8 bases between the germline ends. The CDR3 contains 13 residues. Germline assignment: CDR1 SNHLY and CDR2 FYNNEI.

The chain joins TRBV19 to TRBJ2-3; 11 positions match TRBD1. Germline V lookup: CDR1 LNHDA, CDR2 SQIVND (reference sequence). V shed 5 bases and J 3 bases; nucleotides not matched to a gene: 7. CDR3 size: 16 residues. CDR3 nucleotides: TGTGCCAGTAGTTCGGACAGGGGGCGCGGGACAGATACGCAGTATTTT. It specifies CASSSDRGRGTDTQYF.

The V gene is TRBV14, the J gene TRBJ2-7; 8 positions agree with TRBD1. The CDR3 is 17 amino acids. Germline CDR1 reads SGHDN; CDR2 reads FVKESK. Trimming took 1 base from V and 0 from J; bases not matched to a gene: 8. The CDR3 sequence: CASSQGGQALTSYEQYF. The CDR3 region has the DNA TGTGCCAGCAGCCAAGGGGGACAGGCCCTTACCTCCTACGAGCAGTACTTC.

This clone is a singleton in its sample. The chain joins TRBV28 to TRBJ1-5; no reliable D call. CDR1 MDHEN and CDR2 SYDVKM come from the germline V gene. Trimming left V 3 bases short and J 5 bases short, with 14 bases between. This CDR3 is 15 amino acids long. CDR3 coding DNA: TGTGCCAGCAGTTTGGCGGCAGCACCTGATCAGCCCCAGCATTTT. This sequence encodes CASSLAAAPDQPQHF.

This clone appeared once. V is TRBV19 and J is TRBJ2-3; 11 bases align to TRBD2. Germline V gives CDR1 LNHDA, CDR2 SQIVND (reference sequence). V trimming: 7 bases; J trimming: 3 bases; junction bases outside the gene matches: 6. This CDR3 has 15 amino acids. DNA for the CDR3: TGTGCCAGTAAAACTAGCGGGAGTGGGACAGATACGCAGTATTTT. This translates into CASKTSGSGTDTQYF. The whole variable domain, filled in from reference TRBV19 and TRBJ2-3, reads DGGITQSPKYLFRKEGQNVTLSCEQNLNHDAMYWYRQDPGQGLRLIYYSQIVNDFQKGDIAEGYSVSREKKESFPLTVTSAQKNPTAFYLCASKTSGSGTDTQYFGPGTRLTVL.

This chain uses TRBV18 with TRBJ2-5; 8 bases match TRBD1. The CDR3 runs 14 residues. V dropped 2 bases and J dropped 5; count of bases not matched to a gene: 4. Germline assignment: CDR1 KGHSH and CDR2 LQKENI. The chain's CDR3 is CASSPARGQETQYF. In DNA form, the CDR3 reads TGTGCCAGCTCACCAGCCAGGGGGCAGGAGACCCAGTACTTC.

The J gene is TRBJ1-2, the V gene TRBV7-9; D is unresolved. Deletions cut 0 bases from V and 1 base from J, with 12 bases between. Germline V gives CDR1 SEHNR, CDR2 FQNEAQ (reference sequence). The CDR3 totals 16 residues. This CDR3 reads CASSLAEDGFNYGYTF. The CDR3 DNA reads as TGTGCCAGCAGCTTAGCGGAGGACGGATTTAACTATGGCTACACCTTC.

The chain couples TRBV6-5 to TRBJ1-5; possibly TRBD1 for D (5 bases). Germline CDR1 reads MNHEY; CDR2 reads SVGAGI. V was pared by 0 bases and J by 4 bases, with 7 bases between. This CDR3 spans 14 amino acids. The CDR3 loop is CASSYSTENQPQHF. The DNA for the CDR3 is TGTGCCAGCAGTTACTCGACAGAAAATCAGCCCCAGCATTTT.

The genes are TRBV18 and TRBJ1-2; the match to TRBD1 covers 7 bases. The ends lost 3 bases at V and 1 base at J; junction bases unmatched: 8. CDR1 is KGHSH, CDR2 LQKENI, per germline. The CDR3 extends over 16 amino acids. The CDR3 loop is CASSPALGQNNYGYTF. As DNA, the CDR3 is TGTGCCAGCTCACCGGCCCTGGGACAGAATAACTATGGCTACACCTTC.

This rearrangement joins TRBV4-3 to TRBJ1-2; 7 nucleotides match TRBD1. The CDR3 consists of 14 residues. Unmatched junction bases numbered 3, after V lost 3 bases and J lost 2 bases. Germline values: CDR1 LGHNA, CDR2 YSLEER. The CDR3 DNA is TGCGCCAGCAGCCATGAACAGGGGAACTATGGCTACACCTTC. This encodes CASSHEQGNYGYTF.

The chain employs TRBV6-5 and TRBJ2-1, with D possibly being TRBD1 (6 bases). V lost 6 bases to trimming and J lost 10 bases, with 16 bases between them. Germline loops: CDR1 MNHEY, CDR2 SVGAGI. The CDR3 is made up of 13 amino acids. The CDR3 DNA is TGTGCCAGCAGAATTCAGGGGAAAGGCGAGCAGTTCTTC. The encoded protein is CASRIQGKGEQFF.

The chain employs TRBV7-6 and TRBJ1-3; D might be TRBD1 (5 bases). V shed 5 bases and J shed 0 bases, with 8 bases lying between them. The CDR3 consists of 14 residues. Germline values: CDR1 SGHVS, CDR2 FNYEAQ. The CDR3 nucleotides are TGTGCCAGCAGCCTGGACAACTCTGGAAACACCATATATTTT. It codes for CASSLDNSGNTIYF.

The rearrangement joins TRBV6-6 to TRBJ2-3; 9 bases agree with TRBD2. V shed 11 bases and J 1 base; nucleotides not matched to a gene: 7. The CDR3 has 14 amino acids. Germline assignment: CDR1 MNHNY and CDR2 SVGAGI (reference sequence). CDR3 bases: TGTGCCGCAATGCGGGAGGGCGGCACAGATACGCAGTATTTT. It specifies CAAMREGGTDTQYF.

The V and J genes are TRBV25-1 and TRBJ2-7, with D perhaps TRBD1 (6 bases). The CDR3 runs to 11 residues. The V end was cut by 6 bases, the J end by 7 bases, with 10 bases between. Germline loops: CDR1 MGHDK, CDR2 SYGVNS. CDR3 region: CASRQGPEQYF. The CDR3 DNA reads as TGTGCCAGCAGACAGGGTCCAGAGCAGTACTTC.